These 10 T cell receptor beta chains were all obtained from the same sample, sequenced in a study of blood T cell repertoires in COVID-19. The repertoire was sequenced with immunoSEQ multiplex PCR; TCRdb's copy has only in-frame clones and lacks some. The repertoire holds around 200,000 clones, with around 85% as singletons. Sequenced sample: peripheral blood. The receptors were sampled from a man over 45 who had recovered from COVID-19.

Here the CDR3 DNA reads TGTGCCAGCAGTTGGACAGGGCGAGTAAATGAGCAGTTCTTC. Amino acid sequence: CASSWTGRVNEQFF. The chain is built from TRBV6-5 and TRBJ2-1; 8 bases match TRBD1. J lost 7 bases, V lost 4 bases, and 6 bases had no gene match. CDR1 and CDR2 from the germline V gene are MNHEY and SVGAGI. The CDR3 contains 14 residues.

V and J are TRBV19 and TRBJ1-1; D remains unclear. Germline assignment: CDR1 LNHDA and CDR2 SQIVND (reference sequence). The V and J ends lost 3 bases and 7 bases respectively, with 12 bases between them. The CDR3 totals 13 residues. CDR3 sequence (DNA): TGTGCCAGTAGTATTTTGGGAGGGCTTGAAGCTTTCTTT. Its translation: CASSILGGLEAFF.

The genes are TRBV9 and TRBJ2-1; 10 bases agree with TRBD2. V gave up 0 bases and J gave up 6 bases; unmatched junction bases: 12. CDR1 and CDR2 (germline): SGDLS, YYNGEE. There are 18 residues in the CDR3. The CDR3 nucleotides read TGTGCCAGCAGCGTAGCAGGGAGGGGGACTAGCGAACTCAATGAGCAGTTCTTC. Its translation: CASSVAGRGTSELNEQFF.

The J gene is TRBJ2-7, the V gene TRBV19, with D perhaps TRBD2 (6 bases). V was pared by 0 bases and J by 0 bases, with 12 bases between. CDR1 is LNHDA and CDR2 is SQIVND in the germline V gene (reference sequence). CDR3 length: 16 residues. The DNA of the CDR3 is TGTGCCAGTAGTATAGAAGGCGGGACGAGCTCCTACGAGCAGTACTTC. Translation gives CASSIEGGTSSYEQYF.

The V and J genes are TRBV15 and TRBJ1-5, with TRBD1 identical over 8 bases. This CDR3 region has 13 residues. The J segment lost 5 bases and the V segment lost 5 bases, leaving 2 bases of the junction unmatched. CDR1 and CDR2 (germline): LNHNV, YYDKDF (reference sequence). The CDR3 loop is CATSSGGDQPQHF. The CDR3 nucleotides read TGTGCCACCAGCTCAGGGGGCGATCAGCCCCAGCATTTT.

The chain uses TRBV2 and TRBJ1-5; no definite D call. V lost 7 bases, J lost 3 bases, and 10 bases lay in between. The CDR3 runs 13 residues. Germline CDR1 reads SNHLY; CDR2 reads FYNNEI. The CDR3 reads CASTLGFNQPQHF. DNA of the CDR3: TGTGCCAGCACCCTAGGTTTCAATCAGCCCCAGCATTTT.

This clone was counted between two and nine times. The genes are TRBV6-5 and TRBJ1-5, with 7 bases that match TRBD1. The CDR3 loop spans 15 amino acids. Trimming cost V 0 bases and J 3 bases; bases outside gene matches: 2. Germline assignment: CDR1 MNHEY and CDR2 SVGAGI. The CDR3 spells CASSYSGQSNQPQHF. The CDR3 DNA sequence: TGTGCCAGCAGTTACTCGGGACAGTCCAATCAGCCCCAGCATTTT.

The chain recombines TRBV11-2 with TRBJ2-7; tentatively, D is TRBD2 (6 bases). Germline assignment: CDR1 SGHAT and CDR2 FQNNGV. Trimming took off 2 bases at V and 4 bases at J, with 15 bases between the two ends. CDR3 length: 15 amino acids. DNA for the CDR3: TGTGCCAGCAGCTTAATGCGGGGTAGGAGATACGAGCAGTACTTC. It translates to CASSLMRGRRYEQYF.

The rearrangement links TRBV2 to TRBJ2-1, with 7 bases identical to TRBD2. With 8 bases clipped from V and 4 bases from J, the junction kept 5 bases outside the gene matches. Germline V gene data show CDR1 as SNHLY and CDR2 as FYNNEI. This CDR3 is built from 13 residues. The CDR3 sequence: CASGLAEYNEQFF. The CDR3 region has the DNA TGTGCCAGCGGGCTAGCGGAGTACAATGAGCAGTTCTTC.

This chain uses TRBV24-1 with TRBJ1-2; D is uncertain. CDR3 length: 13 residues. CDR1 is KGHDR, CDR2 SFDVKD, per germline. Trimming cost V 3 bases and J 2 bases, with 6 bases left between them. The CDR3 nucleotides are TGTGCCACCAGTGATACAGCAAACTATGGCTACACCTTC. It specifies CATSDTANYGYTF.